Below are 3 T cell receptor beta chains sequenced from a single sample in a study of T-cell reconstitution after alpha-beta-depleted transplantation in children. Construction of the TCRbeta library involved unique molecular identifiers. TCRdb re-derived calls from the PCR reads in MiXCR, one entry per CDR3 protein. The sample yields hundreds of thousands of distinct CDR3 sequences, under 15% seen once. This sample comprised PBMCs, mostly from graft donor cells, obtained 360 days after TCRalphabeta/CD19-depleted stem cell transplant. These receptors came from a male patient younger than 18 who had a stem cell transplant for acute myeloid leukemia, so the T cells may come from the graft donor.

This clonotype appeared many times. The chain carries TRBV3-1 and TRBJ2-1; D is possibly TRBD2 (5 bases). Trimming pared 4 bases from V and 8 bases from J, leaving 21 bases between. Germline assignment: CDR1 LGHDT and CDR2 YNNKEL (reference sequence). The CDR3 is 16 residues long. As DNA, the CDR3 is TGTGCCAGCAGCCGTACGCTAGCACCCCCTAAGGATGAGCAGTTCTTC. Its protein product is CASSRTLAPPKDEQFF.

The rearrangement joins TRBV28 to TRBJ2-7; 10 nucleotides line up with TRBD2. This CDR3 has 15 amino acids. CDR1 and CDR2 from the germline V gene are MDHEN and SYDVKM. The junction had 12 bases not matched to a gene; V was cut back by 7 bases and J by 6 bases. CDR3 residues: CASNKLAGMGGEQYF. CDR3 DNA sequence: TGTGCCAGCAACAAACTAGCGGGAATGGGCGGCGAGCAGTACTTC.

The chain employs TRBV5-1 and TRBJ2-1; 10 bases are a match to TRBD1. The V gene's germline CDR1 is SGHRS and CDR2 YFSETQ. This CDR3 region has 17 residues. V dropped 0 bases and J dropped 7; count of bases not matched to a gene: 10. The CDR3, as DNA: TGCGCCAGCAGCTTGGTCGGAGACAGGGGGCCATCAAATGAGCAGTTCTTC. As protein: CASSLVGDRGPSNEQFF.